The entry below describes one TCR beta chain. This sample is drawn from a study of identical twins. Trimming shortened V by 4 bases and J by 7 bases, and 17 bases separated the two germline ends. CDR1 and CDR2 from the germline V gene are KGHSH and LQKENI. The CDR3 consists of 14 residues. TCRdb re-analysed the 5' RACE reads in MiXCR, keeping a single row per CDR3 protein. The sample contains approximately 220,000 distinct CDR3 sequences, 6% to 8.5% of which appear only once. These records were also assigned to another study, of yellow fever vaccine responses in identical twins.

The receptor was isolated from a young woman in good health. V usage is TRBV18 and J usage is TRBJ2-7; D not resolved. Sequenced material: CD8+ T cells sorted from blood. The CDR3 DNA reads TGTGCCAGCTCACTTCACTCGGTAATCCCAGAGCAGTACTTC. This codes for CASSLHSVIPEQYF.